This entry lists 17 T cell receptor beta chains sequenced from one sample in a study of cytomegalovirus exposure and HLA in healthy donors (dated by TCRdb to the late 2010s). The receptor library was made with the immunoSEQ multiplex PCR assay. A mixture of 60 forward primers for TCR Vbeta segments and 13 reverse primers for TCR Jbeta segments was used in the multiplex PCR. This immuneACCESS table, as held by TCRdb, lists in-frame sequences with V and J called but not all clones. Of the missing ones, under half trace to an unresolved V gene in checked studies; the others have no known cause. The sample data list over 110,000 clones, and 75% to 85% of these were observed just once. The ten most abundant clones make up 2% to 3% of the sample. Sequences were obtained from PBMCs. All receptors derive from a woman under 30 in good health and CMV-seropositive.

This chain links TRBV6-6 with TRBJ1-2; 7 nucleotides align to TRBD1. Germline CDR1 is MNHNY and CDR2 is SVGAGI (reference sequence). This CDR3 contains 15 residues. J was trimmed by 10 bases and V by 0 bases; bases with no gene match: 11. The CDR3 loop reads CASSYSTGDSTAYTF. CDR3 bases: TGTGCCAGCAGTTACTCCACAGGGGACTCCACTGCCTACACCTTC.

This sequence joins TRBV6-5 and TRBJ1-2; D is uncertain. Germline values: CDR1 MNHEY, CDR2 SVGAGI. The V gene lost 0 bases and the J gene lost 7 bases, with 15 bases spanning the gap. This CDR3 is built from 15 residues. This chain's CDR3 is CASSYSSTSEGGYTF. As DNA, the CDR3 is TGTGCCAGCAGTTACTCCTCGACGTCTGAGGGTGGCTACACCTTC.

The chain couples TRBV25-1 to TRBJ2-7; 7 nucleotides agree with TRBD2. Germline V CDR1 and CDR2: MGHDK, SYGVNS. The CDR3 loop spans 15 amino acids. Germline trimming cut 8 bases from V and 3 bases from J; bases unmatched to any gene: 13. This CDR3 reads CASHRQAGKCYEQYF. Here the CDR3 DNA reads TGTGCCAGCCACCGACAAGCGGGGAAATGCTACGAGCAGTACTTC.

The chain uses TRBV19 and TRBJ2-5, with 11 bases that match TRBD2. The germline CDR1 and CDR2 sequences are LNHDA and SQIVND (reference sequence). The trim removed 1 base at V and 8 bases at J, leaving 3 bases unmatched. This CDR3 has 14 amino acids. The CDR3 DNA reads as TGTGCCAGTAGTATAGCCCTAGCGGGGGGCACCCAGTACTTC. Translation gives CASSIALAGGTQYF.

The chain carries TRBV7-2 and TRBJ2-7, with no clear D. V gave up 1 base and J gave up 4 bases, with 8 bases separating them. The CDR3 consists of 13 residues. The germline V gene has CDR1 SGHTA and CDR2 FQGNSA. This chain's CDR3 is CASSLDGRYEQYF. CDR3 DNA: TGTGCCAGCAGCTTAGATGGCAGATACGAGCAGTACTTC.

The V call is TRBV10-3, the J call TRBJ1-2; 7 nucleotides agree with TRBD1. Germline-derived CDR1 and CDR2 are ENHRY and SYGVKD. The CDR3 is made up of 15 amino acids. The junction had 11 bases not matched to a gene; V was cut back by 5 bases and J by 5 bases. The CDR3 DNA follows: TGTGCCATCAGTTCAATTGACAGGGAGGATTATGGCTACACCTTC. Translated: CAISSIDREDYGYTF.

The DNA for the CDR3 is TGTGCCACCCGACTAGTCCGTGAGCAGTTCTTC. Translation: CATRLVREQFF. The V and J genes are TRBV6-5 and TRBJ2-1; possibly TRBD2 for D (6 bases). The germline V gene encodes CDR1 MNHEY and CDR2 SVGAGI. V shed 10 bases and J shed 9 bases, with 13 bases lying between them. This CDR3 contains 11 residues.

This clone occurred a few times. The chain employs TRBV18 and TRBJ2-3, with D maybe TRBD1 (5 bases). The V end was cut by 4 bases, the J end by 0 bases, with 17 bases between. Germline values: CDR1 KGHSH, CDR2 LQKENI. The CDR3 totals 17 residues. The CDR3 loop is CASSQIQAQTSTDTQYF. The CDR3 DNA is TGTGCCAGCTCACAGATACAGGCACAAACTAGCACAGATACGCAGTATTTT.

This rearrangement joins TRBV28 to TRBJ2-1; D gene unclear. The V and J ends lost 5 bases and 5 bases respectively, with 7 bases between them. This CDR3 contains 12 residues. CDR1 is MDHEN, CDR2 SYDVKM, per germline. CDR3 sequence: CASSPFDNEQFF. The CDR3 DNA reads TGTGCCAGCAGTCCTTTTGACAATGAGCAGTTCTTC.

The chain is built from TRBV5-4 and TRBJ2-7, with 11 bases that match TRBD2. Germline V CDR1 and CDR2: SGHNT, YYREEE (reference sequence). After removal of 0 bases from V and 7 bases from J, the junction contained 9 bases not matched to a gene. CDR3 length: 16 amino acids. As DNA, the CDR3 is TGTGCCAGCAGCTTGGAGGGTAGCGGGGGGGCGTGGGAGCAGTACTTC. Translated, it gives CASSLEGSGGAWEQYF.

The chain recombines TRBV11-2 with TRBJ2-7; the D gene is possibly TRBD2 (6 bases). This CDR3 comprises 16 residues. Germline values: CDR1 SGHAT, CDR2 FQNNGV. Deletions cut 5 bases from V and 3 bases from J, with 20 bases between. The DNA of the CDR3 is TGTGCCAGCAGCGTGGTCGGGTTGGGGGGACTCTACGAGCAGTACTTC. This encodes CASSVVGLGGLYEQYF.

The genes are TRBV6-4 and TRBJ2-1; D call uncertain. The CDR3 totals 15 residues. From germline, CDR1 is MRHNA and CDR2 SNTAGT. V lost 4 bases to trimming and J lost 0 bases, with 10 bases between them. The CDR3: CASSVIGGSYNEQFF. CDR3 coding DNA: TGTGCCAGCAGTGTGATCGGTGGCTCCTACAATGAGCAGTTCTTC.

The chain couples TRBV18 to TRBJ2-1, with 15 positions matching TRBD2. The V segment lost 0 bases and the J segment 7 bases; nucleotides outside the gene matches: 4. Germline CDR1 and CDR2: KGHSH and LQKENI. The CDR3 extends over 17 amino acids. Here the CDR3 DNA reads TGTGCCAGCTCACCACCCGGACTAGCGGGGGGGCCTAATGAGCAGTTCTTC. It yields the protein CASSPPGLAGGPNEQFF.

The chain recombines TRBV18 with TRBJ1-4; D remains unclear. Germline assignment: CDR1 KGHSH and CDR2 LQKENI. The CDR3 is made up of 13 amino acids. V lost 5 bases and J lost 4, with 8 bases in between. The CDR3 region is CASSGGLNEKLFF. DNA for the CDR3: TGTGCCAGCTCAGGAGGTCTTAATGAAAAACTGTTTTTT.

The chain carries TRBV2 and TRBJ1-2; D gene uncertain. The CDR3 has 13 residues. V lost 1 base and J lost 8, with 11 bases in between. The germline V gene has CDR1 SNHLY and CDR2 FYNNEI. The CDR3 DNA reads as TGTGCCAGCAGTGAAGACAGTTCTACGGGCTACACCTTC. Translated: CASSEDSSTGYTF.

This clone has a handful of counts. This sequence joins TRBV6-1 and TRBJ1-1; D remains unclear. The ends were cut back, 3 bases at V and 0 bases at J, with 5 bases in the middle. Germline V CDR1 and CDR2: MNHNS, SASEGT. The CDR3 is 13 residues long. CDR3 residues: CASSDRMNTEAFF. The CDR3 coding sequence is TGTGCCAGCAGTGACAGAATGAACACTGAAGCTTTCTTT.

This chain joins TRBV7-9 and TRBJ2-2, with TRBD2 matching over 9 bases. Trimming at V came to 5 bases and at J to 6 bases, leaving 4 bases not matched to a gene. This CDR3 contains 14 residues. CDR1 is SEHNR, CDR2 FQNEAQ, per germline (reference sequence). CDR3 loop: CASSRAGGPGELFF. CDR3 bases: TGTGCCAGCAGCCGAGCGGGGGGTCCCGGGGAGCTGTTTTTT.